The rows below give T cell receptor beta chains drawn from one sample of a study of identical twins. TCRdb processed the 5' RACE reads anew with MiXCR; each CDR3 protein has one entry. Of about 660,000 distinct CDR3 sequences detected, over 8.5% appear once; the ten largest clones hold roughly 0.9%. The same data also contributed to another study, on yellow fever vaccine responses in identical twins.

Sequencing was done on a sample of PBMCs. Receptor source: a woman aged 18 to 35 in good health. Both conserved end residues are part of each CDR3. A D gene is named only where the DNA matches it firmly.

>TRBJ2-3|NA|TRBV29-1|13
CSVDRLVTDTQYF
>TRBJ1-2|NA|TRBV12-3/TRBV12-4|12
CASSLRGQGYTF
>TRBJ1-1|NA|TRBV19|19
CASSIALGGATGTVPEAFF
>TRBJ2-3|TRBD1|TRBV7-3|15
CASTLTGGVGDTQYF
>TRBJ2-7|NA|TRBV20-1|13
CSARGSYTYEQYF
>TRBJ2-7|NA|TRBV14|13
CASRFEHLYEQYF
>TRBJ2-3|NA|TRBV24-1|11
CATSDLGTQYF
>TRBJ1-3|NA|TRBV7-9|15
CASSLVADFGNTIYF
>TRBJ2-3|NA|TRBV5-1|13
CASQRSGTDTQYF
>TRBJ2-7|NA|TRBV27|14
CASSLFIPPYEQYF
>TRBJ1-6|NA|TRBV9|13
CASSVVLNSPLHF
>TRBJ2-3|NA|TRBV15|15
CATSSSTGGTDTQYF
>TRBJ2-3|NA|TRBV20-1|11
CSAGPRDTQYF
>TRBJ1-4|NA|TRBV27|16
CASSLKGRERQEKLFF
>TRBJ1-4|NA|TRBV7-9|15
CASSLEAGVWEKLFF
>TRBJ2-1|TRBD2|TRBV6-2/TRBV6-3|17
CASSYFGLAGGPREQFF
>TRBJ2-2|NA|TRBV5-5|17
CASSHIRPKTNTGELFF
>TRBJ2-2|TRBD2|TRBV7-2|16
CASSQTSGTNTGELFF
>TRBJ2-2|TRBD2|TRBV4-2|16
CASSPPGGARTGELFF
>TRBJ2-2|TRBD2|TRBV20-1|14
CSARRTSPTGELFF
>TRBJ2-2|NA|TRBV20-1|13
CSARTGNTGELFF
>TRBJ2-5|NA|TRBV7-9|16
CASSPEGGEYQETQYF
>TRBJ2-1|NA|TRBV19|15
CASSHRPSSYNEQFF
>TRBJ2-3|NA|TRBV7-9|15
CASSYSGASTDTQYF
>TRBJ2-2|TRBD2|TRBV2|18
CATLAGGRENQKTGELFF
>TRBJ2-3|NA|TRBV27|15
CASSPDGRLADTQYF
>TRBJ2-5|TRBD1|TRBV11-2|16
CASSSPRGQGAETQYF
>TRBJ2-1|NA|TRBV5-1|14
CASSGRDSHNEQFF
>TRBJ2-2|NA|TRBV11-2|16
CASSLDRLENTGELFF
>TRBJ1-1|NA|TRBV20-1|14
CSASPENRNTEAFF
>TRBJ2-1|NA|TRBV2|15
CASSELLRSANEQFF
>TRBJ2-3|NA|TRBV7-2|14
CASSLYTGSDTQYF
>TRBJ1-1|NA|TRBV7-9|14
CASSPDRINTEAFF
>TRBJ2-3|TRBD2|TRBV20-1|16
CSARLLAGDLTDTQYF
>TRBJ2-7|TRBD1|TRBV24-1|14
CATSDSGQRYEQYF
>TRBJ2-7|NA|TRBV5-1|15
CASSLVTGRWYEQYF
>TRBJ2-7|NA|TRBV13|14
CASSLATSSYEQYF
>TRBJ2-6|NA|TRBV6-4|17
CASSESPLDSGANVLTF
>TRBJ2-7|NA|TRBV7-9|17
CASSSGFGSANSYEQYF
>TRBJ1-2|NA|TRBV19|12
CASSIGQTGYTF
>TRBJ2-1|NA|TRBV7-2|13
CASSLGRLNEQFF
>TRBJ2-4|NA|TRBV6-1|17
CASSKWGGAVTKNIQYF
>TRBJ1-4|NA|TRBV7-9|14
CASRFDRPNEKLFF
>TRBJ2-1|NA|TRBV4-3|13
CASSQDLGHEQFF
>TRBJ2-3|TRBD2|TRBV15|16
CATSRGASGSGDTQYF
>TRBJ2-7|TRBD1|TRBV29-1|12
CSANGQGHEQYF
>TRBJ2-2|TRBD2|TRBV7-2|16
CASSSGLAGAAGELFF
>TRBJ2-1|TRBD1|TRBV9|16
CASSPTGVSSYNEQFF
>TRBJ1-1|TRBD1|TRBV29-1|14
CSVPELETGPEAFF
>TRBJ2-1|NA|TRBV4-3|15
CASSQDRQWDNEQFF